This T cell receptor beta chain was recovered during a study of molecular identifiers for immune sequencing clone quantification. TCRdb reprocessed the PCR reads with MiXCR, giving one entry per CDR3 protein. The table lists about 100,000 distinct CDR3 sequences, 30% to 45% of them singletons, with around a tenth in the top ten. Sorted naive CD8 T cells were those defined as CD8+CD4-CCR7+CD45RA+. Germline V gene sequence: CDR1 PRHDT, CDR2 FYEKMQ (reference sequence). V was pared by 5 bases and J by 6 bases, with 4 bases of the junction left unmatched. The CDR3 contains 14 residues. Ten or more counts support this clonotype.

The sequence derives from a human donor in good health. Some libraries in this study had Jurkat cell RNA spiked in. J is TRBJ2-3 and V is TRBV13; 11 bases agree with TRBD1. Material for sequencing was naive CD8+ T cells from blood, with Jurkat cell RNA spiked in. Stated subset: FACS-sorted CD8+CD4-CCR7+CD45RA+ naive T cells. The chain's CDR3 is CASSVDRGRDTQYF. The CDR3 DNA is TGTGCCAGCAGCGTGGACAGGGGGCGTGATACGCAGTATTTT.